This T cell receptor beta chain was sequenced for a study of cytomegalovirus exposure and HLA in healthy donors. TCRdb keeps only in-frame clones here, not all; method: immunoSEQ multiplex PCR. Of about 140,000 clones in the sample, approximately 86% were seen once. Material for sequencing was PBMCs. This receptor was taken from a man aged 18 to 29 in good health and CMV-seropositive.

The CDR3 loop reads CAISGTRGLSGNTIYF. The CDR3 nucleotides are TGTGCCATCAGCGGGACTAGGGGGCTCTCTGGAAACACCATATATTTT. The chain has TRBV10-3 and TRBJ1-3, with 7 bases fitting TRBD1. The length of the CDR3 is 16 residues. Germline lookup yields CDR1 ENHRY and CDR2 SYGVKD. V lost 6 bases to trimming and J lost 0 bases; unmatched junction nucleotides: 8.